One and the same sample provided the 19 T cell receptor beta chains below, sequenced in a study of CD8 T cells in Susac syndrome. With random hexamers, 0.5 to 1 ug RNA was reverse transcribed. MiXCR, run by TCRdb on the immunoSEQ multiplex PCR reads, gives a single entry per CDR3 protein. This sample has 150,000 to 200,000 distinct CDR3 sequences; 94% occur once, and the top ten carry approximately 0.094%. The specimen sequenced was CD4+ T cells from PBMCs. Receptors originate from a human donor with multiple sclerosis.

J is TRBJ1-5 and V is TRBV29-1; 9 bases align to TRBD1. V dropped 5 bases and J dropped 5; count of bases not matched to a gene: 1. CDR3 length: 12 residues. Germline V gene data show CDR1 as SQVTM and CDR2 as ANQGSEA. The CDR3 loop reads CSVRQGDQPQHF. The CDR3, as DNA: TGCAGCGTTCGACAGGGGGATCAGCCCCAGCATTTT.

This chain uses TRBV20-1 with TRBJ2-1; 8 bases align to TRBD2. Germline values: CDR1 DFQATT, CDR2 SNEGSKA (reference sequence). The CDR3 has 18 amino acids. Losses at the gene ends were 0 bases for V and 3 bases for J; bases not matched to a gene: 13. CDR3 protein: CSARDIPLAGPRYNEQFF. CDR3 DNA: TGCAGTGCTAGAGATATTCCATTAGCGGGACCCCGCTACAATGAGCAGTTCTTC.

This chain connects TRBV6-2 or TRBV6-3 to TRBJ2-2; D is possibly TRBD2 (5 bases). With 6 bases removed from V and 1 base from J, the gap between germline ends came to 12 bases. Germline CDR1 and CDR2: MNHEY and SVGEGT. The CDR3 runs 15 residues. The CDR3 loop reads CASSARGGNTGELFF. CDR3 bases: TGTGCCAGCAGCGCCCGTGGAGGGAACACCGGGGAGCTGTTTTTT.

The V call is TRBV7-3, the J call TRBJ2-6; TRBD1 might be the D (5 bases). Germline lookup yields CDR1 SGHTA and CDR2 FQGTGA. The CDR3 has 16 amino acids. V lost 5 bases and J 0 bases, leaving 11 bases between the germline ends. CDR3 amino acids: CASSTWTNSGANVLTF. CDR3 sequence (DNA): TGTGCCAGCAGCACGTGGACAAACTCTGGGGCCAACGTCCTGACTTTC.

The chain uses TRBV9 and TRBJ2-1, with TRBD2 matching 8 bases. There are 15 residues in the CDR3. Germline CDR1 reads SGDLS; CDR2 reads YYNGEE. Losses at the gene ends were 2 bases for V and 7 bases for J; bases not matched to a gene: 8. The CDR3 loop is CASSVIPGGPNEQFF. CDR3 sequence (DNA): TGTGCCAGCAGCGTTATTCCGGGAGGGCCGAATGAGCAGTTCTTC.

The rearrangement links TRBV7-9 to TRBJ2-2; D gene uncertain. The CDR3 consists of 14 residues. The germline gives CDR1 SEHNR, CDR2 FQNEAQ (reference sequence). Trimming took 1 base from V and 2 from J, leaving 5 bases between them. CDR3: CASSLEKNTGELFF. The CDR3 nucleotides read TGTGCCAGCAGCTTAGAAAAAAACACCGGGGAGCTGTTTTTT.

The chain is built from TRBV5-1 and TRBJ1-1, with 7 nucleotides matching TRBD1. J gave up 5 bases and V 2 bases, and 6 bases lay outside the gene matches. The CDR3 sequence is 14 residues long. CDR1 is SGHRS and CDR2 is YFSETQ in the germline V gene. The CDR3, as DNA: TGCGCCAGCAGCTTTGTATCAGGGGGGACTGAAGCTTTCTTT. It is translated as CASSFVSGGTEAFF.

The rearrangement uses TRBV3-1 and TRBJ2-7; D not certain. The CDR3 loop spans 13 amino acids. Germline CDR1 is LGHDT and CDR2 is YNNKEL (reference sequence). Trimming removed 3 bases from V and 5 bases from J, with 11 bases in between. This CDR3 reads CASSHQVWDEQYF. CDR3 nucleotide sequence: TGTGCCAGCAGCCATCAGGTTTGGGACGAGCAGTACTTC.

This clonotype appeared a few times. The chain couples TRBV4-1 to TRBJ2-7; TRBD2 matches 8 bases. The germline V gene has CDR1 MGHRA and CDR2 YSYEKL. This CDR3 region has 15 residues. Trimming cost V 1 base and J 3 bases; bases outside gene matches: 5. The CDR3 DNA follows: TGCGCCAGCAGCCAAGTCGGCGGGAGGAACTACGAGCAGTACTTC. Translation: CASSQVGGRNYEQYF.

The chain links TRBV11-2 to TRBJ1-1, with a tentative D call TRBD1 (5 bases). This CDR3 region has 14 residues. V was cut by 1 base and J by 3 bases, with 9 bases left in between. Germline V gene lookup returns CDR1 SGHAT and CDR2 FQNNGV. The CDR3 sequence: CASSLVREYTEAFF. CDR3 in DNA: TGTGCCAGCAGCTTAGTCAGGGAATACACTGAAGCTTTCTTT.

The chain couples TRBV9 to TRBJ2-6, with a tentative D call TRBD1 (5 bases). With 3 bases removed from V and 1 base from J, the gap between germline ends came to 11 bases. There are 16 residues in the CDR3. In germline, CDR1 is SGDLS, CDR2 YYNGEE. The CDR3: CASSADTGSGANVLTF. The CDR3, as DNA: TGTGCCAGCAGCGCGGACACAGGATCTGGGGCCAACGTCCTGACTTTC.

The V call is TRBV4-2, the J call TRBJ2-7; D ambiguous. V lost 0 bases and J 0 bases, leaving 9 bases between the germline ends. This CDR3 has 15 residues. CDR1 is LGHNA, CDR2 YNFKEQ, per germline. The CDR3 spells CASSQEMGSSYEQYF. The CDR3 DNA reads TGTGCCAGCAGCCAAGAGATGGGCAGCTCCTACGAGCAGTACTTC.

The genes are TRBV3-1 and TRBJ2-3; the D gene is possibly TRBD1 (5 bases). The V end was cut by 2 bases, the J end by 0 bases, with 12 bases between. Germline V gene lookup returns CDR1 LGHDT and CDR2 YNNKEL (reference sequence). The CDR3 is 16 amino acids. CDR3 coding DNA: TGTGCCAGCAGCCAATTGGGGCGCGGAAGCACAGATACGCAGTATTTT. This gives the protein CASSQLGRGSTDTQYF.

The V gene is TRBV6-2 or TRBV6-3, the J gene TRBJ1-1, with TRBD1 as a possible D gene (5 bases). Germline V gives CDR1 MNHEY, CDR2 SVGEGT. The V end was cut by 7 bases, the J end by 0 bases, with 15 bases between. This CDR3 comprises 15 residues. CDR3 amino acids: CASIVSGTMNTEAFF. For the CDR3, the DNA is TGTGCCAGCATCGTAAGCGGGACGATGAACACTGAAGCTTTCTTT.

This clonotype was seen once. The chain joins TRBV28 to TRBJ1-2; D may be TRBD1 (5 bases). In germline, CDR1 is MDHEN, CDR2 SYDVKM. There are 15 residues in the CDR3. The V end was cut by 6 bases, the J end by 5 bases, with 19 bases between. The CDR3 loop reads CASSRDGQGGYGYTF. The CDR3 DNA is TGTGCCAGCAGCCGGGATGGGCAGGGTGGATATGGCTACACCTTC.

The chain links TRBV2 to TRBJ2-7, with D perhaps matching TRBD1 (7 bases). The CDR3 sequence is 15 residues long. Germline V gene lookup returns CDR1 SNHLY and CDR2 FYNNEI. The V gene lost 6 bases and the J gene lost 5 bases, with 20 bases spanning the gap. This CDR3 reads CASSLRGDSTNEQYF. DNA for the CDR3: TGTGCCAGCAGCTTAAGGGGGGACAGCACAAACGAGCAGTACTTC.

The chain combines TRBV7-2 with TRBJ1-2; D is uncertain. Germline values: CDR1 SGHTA, CDR2 FQGNSA. V shed 0 bases and J shed 8 bases, with 10 bases lying between them. The CDR3 length is 13 residues. The CDR3 DNA reads TGTGCCAGCAGCTTAGCTCCAGGAAGCGGCTACACCTTC. Its protein is CASSLAPGSGYTF.

V is TRBV30 and J is TRBJ2-4, with unresolved D. V was clipped by 0 bases and J by 10 bases, with 13 bases between them. Per germline, CDR1 GTSNPN and CDR2 SVGIG (reference sequence). The CDR3 loop spans 13 amino acids. The CDR3 nucleotides are TGTGCCTGGAGTGTTCACCCATCAATAATTCAGTACTTC. Translation: CAWSVHPSIIQYF.

DNA for the CDR3: TGCGCCAGCAGCTTGTCCGGGGCAGGGCAGCCCCAGCATTTT. Translation: CASSLSGAGQPQHF. The rearrangement uses TRBV5-1 and TRBJ1-5, with a weak D call TRBD1 (5 bases). CDR1 is SGHRS, CDR2 YFSETQ, per germline. The CDR3 totals 14 residues. V was clipped by 1 base and J by 7 bases, with 12 bases between them.